The 9 T cell receptor beta chains given below trace back to one sample, sequenced in a study of blood T cell repertoires in COVID-19. Profiling relied on immunoSEQ multiplex PCR, and the TCRdb table lists in-frame clones only, not all of them. The table has approximately 250,000 clones, approximately 88% seen once. The sample consisted of PBMCs or T cells enriched from blood (not recorded which). The receptors derive from a woman aged 40 to 50 who had been exposed to COVID-19.

The chain couples TRBV4-1 to TRBJ2-2; D may be TRBD1 (6 bases). The V gene's germline CDR1 is MGHRA and CDR2 YSYEKL. This CDR3 contains 20 residues. Between the trimmed V and J ends, which lost 6 bases and 0 bases, there was a span of 26 bases. Written as DNA, the CDR3 is TGCGCCAGCAGATCCCGCAGAACAGGGAGACTTCCATCGAACACCGGGGAGCTGTTTTTT. This gives the protein CASRSRRTGRLPSNTGELFF.

The chain employs TRBV4-2 and TRBJ2-4; possibly TRBD2 for D (6 bases). Germline CDR1 LGHNA, CDR2 YNFKEQ. CDR3 length: 15 amino acids. V shed 5 bases and J shed 0 bases, with 11 bases lying between them. The CDR3 spells CASSGEGGAKNIQYF. Here the CDR3 DNA reads TGTGCCAGCAGCGGAGAGGGAGGAGCCAAAAACATTCAGTACTTC.

The V gene is TRBV25-1, the J gene TRBJ2-5; D perhaps matches TRBD1 (7 bases). V lost 2 bases and J lost 5, with 18 bases in between. The CDR3 sequence is 16 residues long. Germline CDR1 MGHDK, CDR2 SYGVNS. The CDR3 here is CASSEPPRGVTETQYF. CDR3 coding DNA: TGTGCCAGCAGTGAACCCCCCAGGGGGGTGACGGAGACCCAGTACTTC.

This clone was counted a few times. The V call is TRBV16, the J call TRBJ2-2; TRBD1 aligns across 7 bases. Germline lookup yields CDR1 KGHSY and CDR2 FQNENV. With V trimmed by 0 bases and J by 7 bases, 2 bases remained unmatched. The CDR3 runs to 14 residues. CDR3 region: CASSQSTGYGELFF. The CDR3 DNA reads TGTGCCAGCAGCCAATCGACAGGGTACGGGGAGCTGTTTTTT.

This clone was recorded many times. The rearrangement joins TRBV4-2 to TRBJ2-5; 14 bases fit TRBD2. The CDR3 has 18 amino acids. V lost 0 bases, J lost 1 base, and 4 bases stayed unmatched. Per germline, CDR1 LGHNA and CDR2 YNFKEQ. The CDR3 sequence is CASSQDRTSGGTQETQYF. CDR3 nucleotides: TGTGCCAGCAGCCAAGATAGGACTAGCGGGGGGACCCAAGAGACCCAGTACTTC.

The chain is built from TRBV7-9 and TRBJ2-3, with 8 bases that match TRBD2. Germline values: CDR1 SEHNR, CDR2 FQNEAQ (reference sequence). The CDR3 is 15 residues long. The V segment lost 6 bases and the J segment 1 base; nucleotides outside the gene matches: 6. CDR3 DNA: TGTGCCAGCAGTTTCGAGCGGGGGCGCACAGATACGCAGTATTTT. Translated, it gives CASSFERGRTDTQYF.

The chain carries TRBV29-1 and TRBJ2-2; 13 positions match TRBD2. The CDR3 is made up of 14 amino acids. CDR1 is SQVTM and CDR2 is ANQGSEA in the germline V gene. Trimming cost V 6 bases and J 4 bases; bases outside gene matches: 2. CDR3 nucleotide sequence: TGCAGCGTGGGACTAGCGGGAAGCACCGGGGAGCTGTTTTTT. Its protein product is CSVGLAGSTGELFF.

J is TRBJ2-2 and V is TRBV12-3 or TRBV12-4; TRBD2 agrees at 8 bases. The V gene end was trimmed by 5 bases and the J gene end by 7 bases; junction bases not matched to a gene: 3. The CDR3 covers 13 residues. DNA for the CDR3: TGTGCCAGCAGTCCGGGGGGGTACGGGGAGCTGTTTTTT. It specifies CASSPGGYGELFF.

This clone was seen repeatedly, ten times or more. The chain is built from TRBV7-2 and TRBJ1-1; no reliable D call. Trimming took off 1 base at V and 1 base at J, with 7 bases between the two ends. Germline-derived CDR1 and CDR2 are SGHTA and FQGNSA. This CDR3 is 14 amino acids long. CDR3 in amino acids: CASSLDGSNTEAFF. CDR3 bases: TGTGCCAGCAGCTTAGACGGGTCGAACACTGAAGCTTTCTTT.